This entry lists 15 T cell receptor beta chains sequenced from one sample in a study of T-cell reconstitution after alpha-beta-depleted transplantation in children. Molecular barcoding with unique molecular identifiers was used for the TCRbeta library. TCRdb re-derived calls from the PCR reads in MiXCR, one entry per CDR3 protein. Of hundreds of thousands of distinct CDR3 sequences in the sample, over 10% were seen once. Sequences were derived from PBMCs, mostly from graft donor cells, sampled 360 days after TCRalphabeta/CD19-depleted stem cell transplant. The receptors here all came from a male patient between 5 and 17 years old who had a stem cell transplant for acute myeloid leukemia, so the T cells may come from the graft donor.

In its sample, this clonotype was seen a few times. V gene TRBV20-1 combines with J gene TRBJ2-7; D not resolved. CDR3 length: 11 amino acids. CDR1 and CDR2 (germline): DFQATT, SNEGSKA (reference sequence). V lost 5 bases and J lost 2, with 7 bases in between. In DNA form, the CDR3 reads TGCAGTGCTTTAACAGCCTACGAGCAGTACTTC. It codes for CSALTAYEQYF.

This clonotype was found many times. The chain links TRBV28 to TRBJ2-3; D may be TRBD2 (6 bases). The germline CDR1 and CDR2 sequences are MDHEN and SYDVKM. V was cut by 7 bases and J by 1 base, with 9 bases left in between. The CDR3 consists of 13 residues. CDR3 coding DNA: TGTGCCAGCACCGGGGGTGGCACAGATACGCAGTATTTT. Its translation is CASTGGGTDTQYF.

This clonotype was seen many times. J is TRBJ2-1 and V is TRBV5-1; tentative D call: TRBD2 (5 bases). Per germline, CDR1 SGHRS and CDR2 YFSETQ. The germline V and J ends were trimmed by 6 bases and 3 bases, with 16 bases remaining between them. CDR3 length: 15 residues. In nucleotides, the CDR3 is TGCGCCAGCACCCCCCTGGCGGGTCTCTACAATGAGCAGTTCTTC. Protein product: CASTPLAGLYNEQFF. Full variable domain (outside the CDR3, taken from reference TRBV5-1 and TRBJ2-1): KAGVTQTPRYLIKTRGQQVTLSCSPISGHRSVSWYQQTPGQGLQFLFEYFSETQRNKGNFPGRFSGRQFSNSRSEMNVSTLELGDSALYLCASTPLAGLYNEQFFGPGTRLTVL.

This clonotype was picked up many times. Written as DNA, the CDR3 is TGCGCCAGCAGCTTGTGGGGACTTAACACAGATACGCAGTATTTT. Protein product: CASSLWGLNTDTQYF. V usage is TRBV5-1 and J usage is TRBJ2-3; D perhaps matches TRBD2 (6 bases). Per germline, CDR1 SGHRS and CDR2 YFSETQ. Trimming stripped 1 base from V and 2 bases from J, with 11 bases between. This CDR3 is 15 amino acids long.

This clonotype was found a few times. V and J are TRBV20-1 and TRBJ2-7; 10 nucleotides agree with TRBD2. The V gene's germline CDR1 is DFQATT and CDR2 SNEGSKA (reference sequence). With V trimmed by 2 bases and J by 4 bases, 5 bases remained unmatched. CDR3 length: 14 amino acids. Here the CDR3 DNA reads TGCAGTGCTAGACGAGCGGGAGGGTCATACGAGCAGTACTTC. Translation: CSARRAGGSYEQYF.

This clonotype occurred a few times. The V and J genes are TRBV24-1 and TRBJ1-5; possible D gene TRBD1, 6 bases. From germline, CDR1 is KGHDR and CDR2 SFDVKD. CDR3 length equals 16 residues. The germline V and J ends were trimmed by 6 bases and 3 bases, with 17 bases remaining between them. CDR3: CATSPRGGLFNQPQHF. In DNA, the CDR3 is TGTGCCACCAGTCCTCGGGGGGGCCTCTTCAATCAGCCCCAGCATTTT.

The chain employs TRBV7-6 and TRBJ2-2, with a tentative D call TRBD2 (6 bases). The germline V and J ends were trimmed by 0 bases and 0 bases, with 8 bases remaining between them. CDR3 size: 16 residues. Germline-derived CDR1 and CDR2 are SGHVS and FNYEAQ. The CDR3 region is CASSLAGTSNTGELFF. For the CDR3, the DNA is TGTGCCAGCAGCTTAGCCGGGACTTCGAACACCGGGGAGCTGTTTTTT.

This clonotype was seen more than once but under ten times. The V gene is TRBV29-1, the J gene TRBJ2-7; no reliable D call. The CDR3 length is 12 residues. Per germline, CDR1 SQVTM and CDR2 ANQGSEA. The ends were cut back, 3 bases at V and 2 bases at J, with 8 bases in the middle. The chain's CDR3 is CSVEVRTYEQYF. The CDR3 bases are TGCAGCGTTGAGGTCAGGACCTACGAGCAGTACTTC.

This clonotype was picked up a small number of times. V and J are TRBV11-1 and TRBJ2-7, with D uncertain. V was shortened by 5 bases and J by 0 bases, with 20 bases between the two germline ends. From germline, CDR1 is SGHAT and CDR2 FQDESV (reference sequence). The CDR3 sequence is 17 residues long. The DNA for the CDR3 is TGTGCCAGCAGCCCCCCGGTGTTTGGGGTGTTCTCCTACGAGCAGTACTTC. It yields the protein CASSPPVFGVFSYEQYF.

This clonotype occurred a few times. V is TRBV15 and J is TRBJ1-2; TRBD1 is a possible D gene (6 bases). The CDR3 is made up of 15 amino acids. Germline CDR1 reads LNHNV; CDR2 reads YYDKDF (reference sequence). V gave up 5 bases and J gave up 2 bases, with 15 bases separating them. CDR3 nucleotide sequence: TGTGCCACCAGCCGAGGACAGATACCGAACTATGGCTACACCTTC. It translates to CATSRGQIPNYGYTF.

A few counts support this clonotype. The CDR3 DNA reads as TGCAGTGCTAAATCGGGAGTGGCCGGGGAGCTGTTTTTT. The encoded protein is CSAKSGVAGELFF. The chain combines TRBV20-1 with TRBJ2-2; TRBD2 is a possible D gene (6 bases). The germline V gene encodes CDR1 DFQATT and CDR2 SNEGSKA (reference sequence). The CDR3 contains 13 residues. The V end was cut by 4 bases, the J end by 6 bases, with 12 bases between.

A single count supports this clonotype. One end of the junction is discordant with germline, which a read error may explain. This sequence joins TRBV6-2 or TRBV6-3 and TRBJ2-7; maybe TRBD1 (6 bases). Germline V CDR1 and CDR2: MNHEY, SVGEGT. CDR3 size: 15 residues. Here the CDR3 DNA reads TGTGCCAGCAGTTACTCGGGGACACAAAACTACGAGCGGTACTTC. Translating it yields CASSYSGTQNYERYF.

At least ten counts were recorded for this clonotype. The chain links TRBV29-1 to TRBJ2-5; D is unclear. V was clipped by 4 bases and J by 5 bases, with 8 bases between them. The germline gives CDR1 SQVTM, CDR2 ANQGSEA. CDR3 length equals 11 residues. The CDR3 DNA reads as TGCAGCGTTGGGTTGGGGGAGACCCAGTACTTC. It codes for CSVGLGETQYF.

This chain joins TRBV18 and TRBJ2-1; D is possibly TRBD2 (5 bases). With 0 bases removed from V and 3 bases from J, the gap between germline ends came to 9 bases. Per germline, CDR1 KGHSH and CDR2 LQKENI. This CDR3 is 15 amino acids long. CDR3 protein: CASSPPSEYYNEQFF. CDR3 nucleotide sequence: TGTGCCAGCTCACCACCTAGCGAGTACTACAATGAGCAGTTCTTC.

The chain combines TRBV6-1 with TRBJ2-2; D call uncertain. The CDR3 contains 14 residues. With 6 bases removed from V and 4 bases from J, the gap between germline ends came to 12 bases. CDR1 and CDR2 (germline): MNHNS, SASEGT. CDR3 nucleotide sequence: TGTGCCAGCAGCCCTTTATTGGTCACCGGGGAGCTGTTTTTT. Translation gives CASSPLLVTGELFF.